The 27 T cell receptor beta chains given below trace back to one sample, sequenced in a study of cytomegalovirus exposure and HLA in healthy donors. Assay: immunoSEQ multiplex PCR; the TCRdb copy retains only in-frame clones and omits some. The sample carries 140,000 to 150,000 clones, over 90% recorded once. The sample consisted of PBMCs. The receptors here all came from a man between 18 and 35 years old in good health and CMV-seropositive.

Only one count was recorded for this clone. V and J are TRBV5-6 and TRBJ2-7; D ambiguous. Trimming cost V 0 bases and J 2 bases, with 9 bases left between them. The CDR3 loop spans 14 amino acids. The germline gives CDR1 SGHDT, CDR2 YYEEEE. CDR3 residues: CASSLESNPYEQYF. The DNA of the CDR3 is TGTGCCAGCAGCTTGGAGAGTAACCCCTACGAGCAGTACTTC.

In regard to this clone: Additional DNA sequences in this sample encode the identical CDR3. The chain uses TRBV5-1 and TRBJ2-5; the match to TRBD2 covers 15 bases. From germline, CDR1 is SGHRS and CDR2 YFSETQ. The CDR3 extends over 15 amino acids. V shed 4 bases, J shed 5 bases, and the junction held 3 bases outside the gene matches. This chain's CDR3 is CASSPGLAGGETQYF. The CDR3 nucleotides are TGCGCCAGCAGCCCGGGACTAGCGGGAGGTGAGACCCAGTACTTC.

This chain links TRBV19 with TRBJ1-1; no clear D. Between the trimmed V and J ends, which lost 5 bases and 8 bases, there was a span of 15 bases. Germline V gives CDR1 LNHDA, CDR2 SQIVND (reference sequence). CDR3 length: 13 amino acids. CDR3 loop: CASSFRQGSEAFF. CDR3 bases: TGTGCCAGTAGTTTCCGACAAGGATCGGAAGCTTTCTTT. Supplemented by reference TRBV19 and TRBJ1-1, the full variable domain reads DGGITQSPKYLFRKEGQNVTLSCEQNLNHDAMYWYRQDPGQGLRLIYYSQIVNDFQKGDIAEGYSVSREKKESFPLTVTSAQKNPTAFYLCASSFRQGSEAFFGQGTRLTVV.

The rearrangement links TRBV5-1 to TRBJ2-3; 13 nucleotides agree with TRBD2. Germline CDR1 SGHRS, CDR2 YFSETQ. The CDR3 runs 16 residues. Germline trimming cut 1 base from V and 6 bases from J; bases unmatched to any gene: 5. The CDR3 DNA follows: TGCGCCAGCAGCTTGTGGGGACTAGCGGGATCGGATACGCAGTATTTT. Translating it yields CASSLWGLAGSDTQYF.

The chain joins TRBV18 to TRBJ2-7; 7 nucleotides agree with TRBD1. After removal of 1 base from V and 1 base from J, the junction contained 1 base not matched to a gene. Germline V gives CDR1 KGHSH, CDR2 LQKENI. The CDR3 sequence is 14 residues long. The CDR3: CASSPRQGSYEQYF. In nucleotides, the CDR3 is TGTGCCAGCTCACCACGACAGGGATCCTACGAGCAGTACTTC.

This rearrangement joins TRBV7-2 to TRBJ1-6; D may be TRBD1 (5 bases). Trimming left V 5 bases short and J 7 bases short, with 15 bases between. This CDR3 comprises 15 residues. The germline CDR1 and CDR2 sequences are SGHTA and FQGNSA. The CDR3 loop is CASSPWEGVNSPLHF. DNA of the CDR3: TGTGCCAGCAGCCCTTGGGAAGGGGTCAATTCACCCCTCCACTTT.

CDR3 nucleotide sequence: TGTGCCATCAGTCCTAGCGACCGCACAGATACGCAGTATTTT. The encoded protein is CAISPSDRTDTQYF. The chain uses TRBV10-3 and TRBJ2-3; tentative D call: TRBD2 (6 bases). The CDR3 extends over 14 amino acids. V was pared by 5 bases and J by 1 base, with 10 bases between. Germline V lookup: CDR1 ENHRY, CDR2 SYGVKD.

This clone has just one count. The chain carries TRBV11-2 and TRBJ1-3, with 10 positions matching TRBD1. The germline V gene encodes CDR1 SGHAT and CDR2 FQNNGV. CDR3 length: 18 amino acids. Trimming at V came to 2 bases and at J to 3 bases, leaving 10 bases not matched to a gene. CDR3 sequence: CASSLNPGTGVLGNTIYF. The CDR3 coding sequence is TGTGCCAGCAGCTTAAACCCCGGGACAGGGGTTCTTGGAAACACCATATATTTT.

The J gene is TRBJ2-7, the V gene TRBV14; 8 bases are a match to TRBD1. V was clipped by 4 bases and J by 3 bases; unmatched bases: 8. The CDR3 contains 15 residues. The germline V gene has CDR1 SGHDN and CDR2 FVKESK. CDR3 in DNA: TGTGCCAGCAGCCTCCGGACAGGGAGAGTCTACGAGCAGTACTTC. Translated, it gives CASSLRTGRVYEQYF.

The chain couples TRBV27 to TRBJ1-2; TRBD1 aligns across 9 bases. This CDR3 contains 15 residues. The V and J ends lost 6 bases and 4 bases, in that order; junction bases with no gene match: 9. Germline loops: CDR1 MNHEY, CDR2 SMNVEV (reference sequence). CDR3 sequence: CASREPGQGGYGYTF. In DNA form, the CDR3 reads TGTGCCAGCAGGGAACCGGGACAGGGAGGCTATGGCTACACCTTC.

The chain is built from TRBV11-3 and TRBJ1-5, with 9 bases aligning to TRBD1. V shed 2 bases and J 0 bases; nucleotides not matched to a gene: 11. CDR3 length: 19 amino acids. Germline loops: CDR1 SGHNT, CDR2 YENEEA. The chain's CDR3 is CASSLRPPGTGNSNQPQHF. Here the CDR3 DNA reads TGTGCCAGCAGCTTACGCCCACCCGGGACAGGGAATAGCAATCAGCCCCAGCATTTT.

The genes are TRBV7-9 and TRBJ2-6, with TRBD1 identical over 7 bases. Germline trimming cut 5 bases from V and 2 bases from J; bases unmatched to any gene: 6. The CDR3 is 16 amino acids. Germline V lookup: CDR1 SEHNR, CDR2 FQNEAQ (reference sequence). The CDR3 DNA sequence: TGTGCCAGCAGCCTGCATACAGGGGCTGGGGCCAACGTCCTGACTTTC. Residues: CASSLHTGAGANVLTF.

The gene calls are TRBV15 and TRBJ1-2, with TRBD1 identical over 10 bases. The CDR3 has 14 amino acids. The V gene end was trimmed by 1 base and the J gene end by 5 bases; junction bases not matched to a gene: 1. CDR1 and CDR2 (germline): LNHNV, YYDKDF (reference sequence). CDR3 protein: CATSRGTGGYGYTF. The CDR3 DNA reads as TGTGCCACCAGCAGAGGGACAGGGGGGTATGGCTACACCTTC.

The chain has TRBV27 and TRBJ2-1; D gene ambiguous. Germline CDR1 MNHEY, CDR2 SMNVEV (reference sequence). This CDR3 spans 13 amino acids. Trimming pared 0 bases from V and 7 bases from J, leaving 7 bases between. The CDR3 here is CASSLSLGNEQFF. The CDR3 DNA is TGTGCCAGCAGTTTATCCCTCGGGAATGAGCAGTTCTTC.

The chain employs TRBV5-1 and TRBJ2-3; D is ambiguous. The CDR3 sequence is 14 residues long. Germline V lookup: CDR1 SGHRS, CDR2 YFSETQ. V lost 0 bases and J 2 bases, leaving 7 bases between the germline ends. As DNA, the CDR3 is TGCGCCAGCAGCTTGGATACTTTCACAGATACGCAGTATTTT. It is translated as CASSLDTFTDTQYF.

V and J are TRBV5-1 and TRBJ2-6, with D possibly being TRBD2 (6 bases). Germline loops: CDR1 SGHRS, CDR2 YFSETQ. Trimming shortened V by 4 bases and J by 1 base, and 9 bases separated the two germline ends. This CDR3 comprises 15 residues. CDR3 in amino acids: CASSAGTSGANVLTF. The DNA for the CDR3 is TGCGCCAGCAGCGCAGGGACTTCTGGGGCCAACGTCCTGACTTTC.

The genes are TRBV7-9 and TRBJ2-7, with 8 bases identical to TRBD1. Germline V CDR1 and CDR2: SEHNR, FQNEAQ (reference sequence). The CDR3 extends over 13 amino acids. Trimming took 5 bases from V and 6 from J; bases not matched to a gene: 6. The CDR3 spells CASSADRASEQYF. The CDR3 DNA sequence: TGTGCCAGCAGCGCGGACAGGGCGAGCGAGCAGTACTTC.

The chain employs TRBV9 and TRBJ1-1; D gene uncertain. The V gene's germline CDR1 is SGDLS and CDR2 YYNGEE. This CDR3 is 13 amino acids long. The V end was cut by 1 base, the J end by 3 bases, with 7 bases between. This CDR3 is CASSVSPDTEAFF. CDR3 DNA sequence: TGTGCCAGCAGCGTATCCCCGGACACTGAAGCTTTCTTT.

The chain combines TRBV6-5 with TRBJ2-7, with a possible D match to TRBD1 (6 bases). Germline V gene data show CDR1 as MNHEY and CDR2 as SVGAGI. The V end lost 7 bases, the J end lost 4 bases, and 17 bases lay between the germline ends. The CDR3 extends over 14 amino acids. CDR3 in DNA: TGTGCCAGCAAGGGACATTCTTTTAGATACGAGCAGTACTTC. Its protein product is CASKGHSFRYEQYF.

V is TRBV28 and J is TRBJ2-1; no firm D call. This CDR3 spans 13 amino acids. Trimming stripped 5 bases from V and 3 bases from J, with 8 bases between. Germline V lookup: CDR1 MDHEN, CDR2 SYDVKM. The CDR3 coding sequence is TGTGCCAGCAGTCCCCCGGGCTACAATGAGCAGTTCTTC. Encoded protein: CASSPPGYNEQFF. Combining the CDR3 with reference TRBV28 and TRBJ2-1 gives the whole variable domain DVKVTQSSRYLVKRTGEKVFLECVQDMDHENMFWYRQDPGLGLRLIYFSYDVKMKEKGDIPEGYSVSREKKERFSLILESASTNQTSMYLCASSPPGYNEQFFGPGTRLTVL.

The chain combines TRBV25-1 with TRBJ2-7; no definite D call. Trimming stripped 1 base from V and 5 bases from J, with 12 bases between. Germline CDR1 is MGHDK and CDR2 is SYGVNS. CDR3 length: 14 residues. CDR3 protein: CASSESNGVHEQYF. The CDR3 DNA is TGTGCCAGCAGTGAATCCAACGGTGTCCACGAGCAGTACTTC.

V usage is TRBV28 and J usage is TRBJ1-4; D remains unclear. Deletions cut 8 bases from V and 0 bases from J, with 7 bases between. In germline, CDR1 is MDHEN, CDR2 SYDVKM. This CDR3 is built from 13 residues. The CDR3 DNA reads TGTGCCAGCCGAGATTCAACTAATGAAAAACTGTTTTTT. It codes for CASRDSTNEKLFF.

The J gene is TRBJ1-1, the V gene TRBV19; D unresolved. The V gene's germline CDR1 is LNHDA and CDR2 SQIVND (reference sequence). The CDR3 totals 11 residues. The germline V and J ends were trimmed by 9 bases and 8 bases, with 13 bases remaining between them. The CDR3 DNA is TGTGCCAGCCGGCGGGGTGAGGAAGCTTTCTTT. This translates into CASRRGEEAFF.

The chain joins TRBV7-2 to TRBJ2-2, with 9 positions matching TRBD2. The CDR3 is made up of 15 amino acids. Germline V gene data show CDR1 as SGHTA and CDR2 as FQGNSA. Unmatched junction bases numbered 4, after V lost 3 bases and J lost 5 bases. In DNA form, the CDR3 reads TGTGCCAGCAGCTTTGACAGCGGGAGGACCGGGGAGCTGTTTTTT. Residues: CASSFDSGRTGELFF. The whole variable domain, remainder taken from reference TRBV7-2 and TRBJ2-2, is GAGVSQSPSNKVTEKGKDVELRCDPISGHTALYWYRQSLGQGLEFLIYFQGNSAPDKSGLPSDRFSAERTGGSVSTLTIQRTQQEDSAVYLCASSFDSGRTGELFFGEGSRLTVL.

The chain has TRBV28 and TRBJ1-2; tentative D call: TRBD1 (5 bases). V dropped 5 bases and J dropped 1 base, with 11 bases sitting between them. CDR3 length equals 14 residues. CDR1 is MDHEN and CDR2 is SYDVKM in the germline V gene. As DNA, the CDR3 is TGTGCCAGCAGTCAGGGCCCCAATAACTATGGCTACACCTTC. As protein: CASSQGPNNYGYTF.

The rearrangement links TRBV11-2 to TRBJ2-1; D is uncertain. V was pared by 0 bases and J by 0 bases, with 6 bases between. This CDR3 spans 15 amino acids. Looked up from germline, CDR1 is SGHAT and CDR2 is FQNNGV. CDR3 coding DNA: TGTGCCAGCAGCTTAGACTCCAGCTCCTACAATGAGCAGTTCTTC. Translated, it gives CASSLDSSSYNEQFF.

The gene calls are TRBV7-9 and TRBJ2-5, with a possible D match to TRBD2 (6 bases). V was trimmed by 1 base and J by 2 bases, leaving 14 bases between them. The CDR3 is made up of 16 amino acids. Germline values: CDR1 SEHNR, CDR2 FQNEAQ (reference sequence). The CDR3 DNA follows: TGTGCCAGCAGCTTAGATACGGGGGTATTTCAAGAGACCCAGTACTTC. Residues: CASSLDTGVFQETQYF.